The T cell receptor (beta chain) described here comes from a study of spatial heterogeneity in lung cancer. Of note for this clonotype: One end of the junction is discordant with germline, which a read error may explain.

Regarding time point: sample taken at primary tumor resection. Whole RNA obtained from tumor, nontumor lung or frozen PBMC underwent sequencing without sorting. Samples were donated by 72 untreated early-stage non-small cell lung cancer patients. A unique molecular identifier was attached to every TCR cDNA molecule. Using its own MiXCR run on the 5' RACE reads, TCRdb lists one record per CDR3 protein. Among about 75,000 distinct CDR3 sequences listed, roughly 13% were seen once. This CDR3 contains 13 residues. Looked up from germline, CDR1 is SGHDN and CDR2 is FVKESK. This clonotype was sampled from a male donor with early-stage non-small cell lung cancer. The V call is TRBV14, the J call TRBJ2-1; TRBD2 matches 12 bases. Sequenced here: PBMCs, sampled at surgery. CDR3 nucleotides: TGTGCCAGCAGCCAAGTCTCTAGCGGGAGGGCCAACTTC. It codes for CASSQVSSGRANF. The whole variable domain, filled in from reference TRBV14 and TRBJ2-1, reads EAGVTQFPSHSVIEKGQTVTLRCDPISGHDNLYWYRRVMGKEIKFLLHFVKESKQDESGMPNNRFLAERTGGTYSTLKVQPAELEDSGVYFCASSQVSSGRANFGPGTRLTVL.